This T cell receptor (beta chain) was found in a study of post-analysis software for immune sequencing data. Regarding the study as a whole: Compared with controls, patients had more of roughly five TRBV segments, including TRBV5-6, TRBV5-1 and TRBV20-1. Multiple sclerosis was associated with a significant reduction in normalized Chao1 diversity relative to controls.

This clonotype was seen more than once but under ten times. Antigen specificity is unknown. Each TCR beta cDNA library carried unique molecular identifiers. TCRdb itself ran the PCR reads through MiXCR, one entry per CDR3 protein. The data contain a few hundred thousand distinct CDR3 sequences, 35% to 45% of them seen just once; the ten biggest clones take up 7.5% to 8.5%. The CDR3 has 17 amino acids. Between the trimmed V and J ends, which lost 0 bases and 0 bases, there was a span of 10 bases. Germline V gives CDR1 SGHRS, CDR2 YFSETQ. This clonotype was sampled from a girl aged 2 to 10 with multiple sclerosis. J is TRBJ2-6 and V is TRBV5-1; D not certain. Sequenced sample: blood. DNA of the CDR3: TGCGCCAGCAGCTTGGGGTACACGACCTCTGGGGCCAACGTCCTGACTTTC. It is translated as CASSLGYTTSGANVLTF.